This T cell receptor (beta chain) was identified during a study of early T cells in non-severe SARS-CoV-2 infection. Across the study: Bulk RNA taken from unsorted whole blood was sequenced, leaving chains unpaired.

Germline lookup yields CDR1 MNHNS and CDR2 SASEGT. Trimming took 0 bases from V and 5 from J, leaving 8 bases between them. CDR3 length equals 13 residues. General study points: Anti-spike CD8 responses were favored in VDJdb matching, and private and CD4 specificities were missed.

This clonotype occurred many times. As yet, its antigen is unknown. Researchers tagged individual cDNA molecules with unique molecular identifiers. TCRdb reprocessed the 5' RACE reads via MiXCR and lists one record per CDR3 protein. The sample gives roughly 53,000 distinct CDR3 sequences, less than 11% of which show up once; 4.5% to 5.5% is in the top ten. This receptor was obtained from an adult who was a healthcare worker with PCR-confirmed SARS-CoV-2 infection or an uninfected control (not recorded which). Input material: whole blood. The chain employs TRBV6-1 and TRBJ2-7, with D possibly TRBD2 on 6 matching bases. The CDR3 sequence: CASSEAGEDEQYF. CDR3 coding DNA: TGTGCCAGCAGTGAAGCGGGGGAGGACGAGCAGTACTTC.